The 6 T cell receptor beta chains reported below all come from one sample, sequenced in a study of cytomegalovirus exposure and HLA in healthy donors. Both 60 Vbeta primers and 13 Jbeta primers went into the PCR. The table came from immunoSEQ multiplex PCR; TCRdb's copy has only in-frame clones and leaves some out. The table records 110,000 to 150,000 clones, 70% to 90% of them present only once. What was sequenced was PBMCs. These receptors were taken from a woman between 35 and 50 years old in good health and CMV-seropositive.

The chain recombines TRBV15 with TRBJ2-7; 8 positions agree with TRBD2. Losses at the gene ends were 0 bases for V and 2 bases for J; bases not matched to a gene: 3. CDR3 size: 15 residues. CDR1 and CDR2 (germline): LNHNV, YYDKDF (reference sequence). CDR3: CATSREGSGTYEQYF. The CDR3 DNA is TGTGCCACCAGCAGAGAGGGTAGCGGGACCTACGAGCAGTACTTC.

This clone was observed a few times. CDR3 bases: TGTGCCAGCAGTGCCGTGCAGTCTGGAAACACCATATATTTT. Translated, it gives CASSAVQSGNTIYF. The chain employs TRBV6-1 and TRBJ1-3; no clear D. The CDR3 runs to 14 residues. V was shortened by 4 bases and J by 1 base, with 8 bases between the two germline ends. CDR1 is MNHNS and CDR2 is SASEGT in the germline V gene.

In regard to this clone: One end of the junction varies from germline; a read error may be responsible. V usage is TRBV7-9 and J usage is TRBJ2-5; D is uncertain. The CDR3 is 11 amino acids. The germline CDR1 and CDR2 sequences are SEHNR and FQNEAQ (reference sequence). For the CDR3, the DNA is TGTTCCAGCAGCCTACAAGAGACCCAGTACTTC. Amino acid sequence: CSSSLQETQYF.

The V gene is TRBV28, the J gene TRBJ2-1; D is unclear. This CDR3 comprises 15 residues. Germline CDR1 and CDR2: MDHEN and SYDVKM. Deletions cut 0 bases from V and 5 bases from J, with 11 bases between. The CDR3: CASSLWQEVHNEQFF. In DNA form, the CDR3 reads TGTGCCAGCAGTTTATGGCAGGAAGTCCACAATGAGCAGTTCTTC.

The V and J genes are TRBV2 and TRBJ2-1, with TRBD2 matching over 9 bases. The trim removed 7 bases at V and 0 bases at J, leaving 7 bases unmatched. CDR3 length: 16 residues. Germline loops: CDR1 SNHLY, CDR2 FYNNEI. CDR3 sequence reads: CASIPRGGSSYNEQFF. For the CDR3, the DNA is TGTGCCAGCATTCCGCGGGGGGGAAGCTCCTACAATGAGCAGTTCTTC.

This chain uses TRBV11-2 with TRBJ2-7; TRBD1 aligns across 7 bases. After removal of 2 bases from V and 2 bases from J, the junction contained 9 bases not matched to a gene. The CDR3 has 16 amino acids. Germline CDR1 and CDR2: SGHAT and FQNNGV. CDR3: CASSLLVTGIPYEQYF. CDR3 coding DNA: TGTGCCAGCAGCTTACTTGTGACAGGGATCCCCTACGAGCAGTACTTC.